One and the same sample provided the 8 T cell receptor beta chains below, sequenced in a study of blood T cell repertoires in COVID-19. Profiling relied on immunoSEQ multiplex PCR, and the TCRdb table lists in-frame clones only, not all of them. The sample yields under 65,000 clones, 80% to 95% seen once. The sample consisted of peripheral blood. The source of these receptors is a man at least 80 years old with acute or convalescent COVID-19.

The V and J genes are TRBV19 and TRBJ1-4; no reliable D call. V lost 5 bases and J 8 bases, leaving 12 bases between the germline ends. The length of the CDR3 is 13 residues. Germline V lookup: CDR1 LNHDA, CDR2 SQIVND (reference sequence). The CDR3 loop is CASSSAHTEKLFF. DNA of the CDR3: TGTGCCAGTAGTTCCGCGCATACGGAAAAACTGTTTTTT.

The J gene is TRBJ1-2, the V gene TRBV19; no clear D gene. Trimming removed 4 bases at V and 8 bases at J, with 11 bases between. This CDR3 comprises 12 residues. Per the germline V gene, CDR1 is LNHDA and CDR2 is SQIVND (reference sequence). CDR3 bases: TGTGCCAGTAGTAGTGGTGTTGGCGGCTACACCTTC. Its protein product is CASSSGVGGYTF.

The chain links TRBV5-6 to TRBJ1-3; TRBD1 is a possible D gene (5 bases). The CDR3 loop spans 15 amino acids. With 0 bases removed from V and 6 bases from J, the gap between germline ends came to 13 bases. Germline V gives CDR1 SGHDT, CDR2 YYEEEE. The CDR3, as DNA: TGTGCCAGCAGCTTGGACGCAGGGTCCGAAAACACCATATATTTT. It yields the protein CASSLDAGSENTIYF.

This clone has just one count. This sequence joins TRBV11-2 and TRBJ1-5; a weak D match, TRBD1 (5 bases). The CDR3 loop spans 15 amino acids. V lost 5 bases to trimming and J lost 4 bases, with 15 bases between them. Germline V lookup: CDR1 SGHAT, CDR2 FQNNGV. The CDR3 protein is CASSRGTAPNQPQHF. The CDR3 nucleotides are TGTGCCAGCAGCCGCGGGACGGCCCCTAATCAGCCCCAGCATTTT.

The chain joins TRBV7-9 to TRBJ1-4; a weak D match, TRBD1 (5 bases). Trimming took off 5 bases at V and 1 base at J, with 11 bases between the two ends. In germline, CDR1 is SEHNR, CDR2 FQNEAQ (reference sequence). This CDR3 is 15 amino acids long. The CDR3 sequence: CASSTGGLTNEKLFF. The DNA of the CDR3 is TGTGCCAGCAGCACGGGGGGACTAACTAATGAAAAACTGTTTTTT.

The rearrangement uses TRBV5-1 and TRBJ2-3, with TRBD2 identical over 8 bases. This CDR3 has 16 amino acids. CDR1 and CDR2 from the germline V gene are SGHRS and YFSETQ. Losses at the gene ends were 2 bases for V and 0 bases for J; bases not matched to a gene: 5. For the CDR3, the DNA is TGCGCCAGCAGCTTTTCCGCTAGCGGGAGCACAGATACGCAGTATTTT. Protein product: CASSFSASGSTDTQYF.

The CDR3 nucleotides are TGCGCCAGCAACCCAGCGGGGGGAACCGGGGAGCTGTTTTTT. Its translation: CASNPAGGTGELFF. The rearrangement uses TRBV5-1 and TRBJ2-2; 9 positions match TRBD2. Germline lookup yields CDR1 SGHRS and CDR2 YFSETQ. V lost 6 bases and J lost 5; bases outside the gene matches: 5. This CDR3 contains 14 residues.

The V and J genes are TRBV19 and TRBJ1-4; D unclear. Per the germline V gene, CDR1 is LNHDA and CDR2 is SQIVND (reference sequence). The CDR3 sequence is 15 residues long. The germline V and J ends were trimmed by 3 bases and 7 bases, with 15 bases remaining between them. CDR3 sequence: CASSIGKGTSEKLFF. The CDR3 DNA reads TGTGCCAGTAGTATCGGGAAGGGAACCAGTGAAAAACTGTTTTTT.